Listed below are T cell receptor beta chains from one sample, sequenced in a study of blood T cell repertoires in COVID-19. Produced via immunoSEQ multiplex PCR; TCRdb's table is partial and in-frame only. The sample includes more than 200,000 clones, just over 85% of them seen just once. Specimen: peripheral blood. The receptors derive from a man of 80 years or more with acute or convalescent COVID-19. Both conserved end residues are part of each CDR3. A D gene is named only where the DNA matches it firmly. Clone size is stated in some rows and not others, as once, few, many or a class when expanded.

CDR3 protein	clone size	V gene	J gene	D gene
CSASELAGDRYEQYF	.	TRBV20-1	TRBJ2-7	TRBD2
CASSAGTAGNTIYF	.	TRBV9	TRBJ1-3	TRBD1
CASSSRALDTQYF	.	TRBV7-2	TRBJ2-3	.
CASSLGQGFYGYTF	.	TRBV5-1	TRBJ1-2	TRBD1
CASSLGSAGSTDTQYF	.	TRBV5-6	TRBJ2-3	.
CASSSDRSFTDTQYF	once	TRBV5-1	TRBJ2-3	TRBD1
CASSRHPTLYEQYF	.	TRBV6-5	TRBJ2-7	.
CASRVGETQYF	.	TRBV19	TRBJ2-5	.
CASSFGGVAEKLFF	.	TRBV28	TRBJ1-4	.
CASSFFAGGTDTQYF	.	TRBV7-2	TRBJ2-3	TRBD2
CASSFLSEQYF	once	TRBV27	TRBJ2-7	.
CASSLGVIGSGGSYNEQFF	.	TRBV5-1	TRBJ2-1	.
CASSPSGFGNNEQFF	.	TRBV28	TRBJ2-1	.
CASSQDDRVGNQPQHF	.	TRBV4-2	TRBJ1-5	TRBD1
CASSLGLAGGGTEAFF	.	TRBV7-6	TRBJ1-1	TRBD1
CASSVGGENEAFF	.	TRBV9	TRBJ1-1	.
CASSQRKSNSNSPLHF	few	TRBV3-1/TRBV3-2	TRBJ1-6	.
CASSIVPGQGVAEAFF	.	TRBV19	TRBJ1-1	TRBD1
CASSYEASGGPEQFF	.	TRBV6-6	TRBJ2-1	TRBD2
CSVEDAGTNTGELFF	.	TRBV29-1	TRBJ2-2	.
CASSVSSGEISGNTIYF	.	TRBV9	TRBJ1-3	.
CASSLVAASYNEQFF	.	TRBV5-1	TRBJ2-1	.
CASSPKGVNGYTF	few	TRBV11-2	TRBJ1-2	.
CASFGDRGTYEQYF	.	TRBV24-1	TRBJ2-7	TRBD1
CASSPRPEDSYEQYF	once	TRBV5-5	TRBJ2-7	.
CASSSGQGSYNEQFF	once	TRBV7-2	TRBJ2-1	TRBD1
CASSLGTGSDEQYF	few	TRBV5-1	TRBJ2-7	.
CASSLPQGQGYNEQFF	many	TRBV7-2	TRBJ2-1	TRBD1
CASSLLGQPAIDEQFF	once	TRBV5-1	TRBJ2-1	.
CASSLQGFPTLEKLFF	.	TRBV27	TRBJ1-4	.
CSADGGTGNLNTEAFF	few	TRBV29-1	TRBJ1-1	TRBD1
CATSQGAITDTQYF	.	TRBV12-5	TRBJ2-3	TRBD1
CASSWAGLARETQYF	.	TRBV6-2/TRBV6-3	TRBJ2-5	TRBD2
CASRFSGLASYYEQYF	.	TRBV28	TRBJ2-7	TRBD2
CASSTTGDTEAFF	once	TRBV12-3/TRBV12-4	TRBJ1-1	TRBD1
CASSYFLGTPDQYF	.	TRBV6-2/TRBV6-3	TRBJ2-4	.
CASSHTGQGVIHEQFF	.	TRBV6-2/TRBV6-3	TRBJ2-1	TRBD1